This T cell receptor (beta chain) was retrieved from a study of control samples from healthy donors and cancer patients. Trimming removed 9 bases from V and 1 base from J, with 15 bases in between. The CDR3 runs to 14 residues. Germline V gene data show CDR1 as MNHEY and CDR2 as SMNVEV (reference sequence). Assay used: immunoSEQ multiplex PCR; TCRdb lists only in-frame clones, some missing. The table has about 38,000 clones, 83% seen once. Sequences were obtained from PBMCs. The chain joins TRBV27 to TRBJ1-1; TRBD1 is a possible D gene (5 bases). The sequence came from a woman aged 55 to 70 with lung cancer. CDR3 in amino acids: CASKRGRGNTEAFF. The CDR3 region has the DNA TGTGCCAGTAAACGGGGGAGGGGGAACACTGAAGCTTTCTTT.